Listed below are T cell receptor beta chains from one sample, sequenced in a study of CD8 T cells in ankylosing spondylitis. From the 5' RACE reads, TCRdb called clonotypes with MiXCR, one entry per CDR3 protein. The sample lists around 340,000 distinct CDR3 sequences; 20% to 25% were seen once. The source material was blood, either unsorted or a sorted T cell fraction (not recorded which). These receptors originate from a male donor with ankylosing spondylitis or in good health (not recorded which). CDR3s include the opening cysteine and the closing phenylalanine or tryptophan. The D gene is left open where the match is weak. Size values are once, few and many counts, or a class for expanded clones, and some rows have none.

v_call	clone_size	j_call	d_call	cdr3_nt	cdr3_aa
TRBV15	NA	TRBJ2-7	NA	TGTGCCACCAGCAGAGCGAGGGGTAGCTCCTACGAGCAGTACTTC	CATSRARGSSYEQYF
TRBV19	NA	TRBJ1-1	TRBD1	TGTGCCAGTAGTGACAGGGGGCGAACTGAAGCTTTCTTT	CASSDRGRTEAFF
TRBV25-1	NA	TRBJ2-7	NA	TGTGCCAGCGCGGATTACGAGCAGTACTTC	CASADYEQYF
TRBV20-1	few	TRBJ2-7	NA	TGCAGTGCTAGAGGAATCGGGGGTCTGATCGAGCAGTACTTC	CSARGIGGLIEQYF
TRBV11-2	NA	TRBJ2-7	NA	TGTGCCAGCAATCCCGAGGGGGTAGATGGGGACGAGCAGTACTTC	CASNPEGVDGDEQYF
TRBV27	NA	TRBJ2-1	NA	TGTGCCAGCAGTTCCGTAGGGGTCTCGTCCTACAATGAGCAGTTCTTC	CASSSVGVSSYNEQFF
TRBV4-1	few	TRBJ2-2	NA	TGCGCCAGCAGCCAAACGACAGTAAACACCGGGGAGCTGTTTTTT	CASSQTTVNTGELFF
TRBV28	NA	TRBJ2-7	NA	TGTGCCAGCAGTTTAACCCAGGGGGGACTATACGAGCAGTACTTC	CASSLTQGGLYEQYF
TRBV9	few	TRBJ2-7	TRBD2	TGTGCCAGCAGCGCGGGGACTAGCGGGGCCTACGAGCAGTACTTC	CASSAGTSGAYEQYF
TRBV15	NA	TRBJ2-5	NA	TGTGCCACCAGCAGAGATCGGACCGAAGAGACCCAGTACTTC	CATSRDRTEETQYF
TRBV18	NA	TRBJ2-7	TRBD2	TGTGCCAGCTCACCTTGGACTAGCGGGGGTCACCTACATGAGCAGTACTTC	CASSPWTSGGHLHEQYF
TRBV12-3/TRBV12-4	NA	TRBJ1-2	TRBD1	TGTGCCAGCAGTTTCGACAGGGGTAACTATGGCTACACCTTC	CASSFDRGNYGYTF
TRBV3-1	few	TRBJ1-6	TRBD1	TGTGCCAGCAGCCAATGGGACAGCGTTTTCCCACCCCTCCACTTT	CASSQWDSVFPPLHF
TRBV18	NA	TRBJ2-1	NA	TGTGCCAGCTCCCCAACGTTCGGGGAGAACTCCTACAATGAGCAGTTCTTC	CASSPTFGENSYNEQFF
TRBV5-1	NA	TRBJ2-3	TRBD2	TGCGCCAGCAGCCCGGACGGGGGGGCCTACACAGATACGCAGTATTTT	CASSPDGGAYTDTQYF
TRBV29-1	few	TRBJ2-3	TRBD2	TGCAGCGTTGATCTAGCGGTGGACACAGATACGCAGTATTTT	CSVDLAVDTDTQYF
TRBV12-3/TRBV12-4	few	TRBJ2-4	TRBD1	TGTGCCAGCAGTCCGGGACAGGGGGGAAACATTCAGTACTTC	CASSPGQGGNIQYF
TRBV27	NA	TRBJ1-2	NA	TGTGCCAGCAGCCCCTCCAGTGATTTCGGCTATGGCTACACCTTC	CASSPSSDFGYGYTF
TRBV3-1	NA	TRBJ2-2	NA	TGTGCCAGCAGCCCCAGACCCTTGAACACCGGGGAGCTGTTTTTT	CASSPRPLNTGELFF
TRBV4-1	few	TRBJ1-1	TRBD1	TGCGCCAGCAGCCAAGACAACAGGGGGCATTACACTGAAGCTTTCTTT	CASSQDNRGHYTEAFF
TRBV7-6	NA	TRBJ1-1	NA	TGTGCCAGCAGTGACGGGACACTTAACACTGAAGCTTTCTTT	CASSDGTLNTEAFF
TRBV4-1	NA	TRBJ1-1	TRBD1	TGCGCCAGCAGCCAAGAGCAGACAGGGTCGTATGAAGCTTTCTTT	CASSQEQTGSYEAFF
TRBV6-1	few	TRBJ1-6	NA	TGTGCCAGCAGTGAATGGCAGAATAATTCACCCCTCCACTTT	CASSEWQNNSPLHF
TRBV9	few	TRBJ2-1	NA	TGTGCCAGCAGCCATCCCGGGGAGGGGGGGGATTCCTACAATGAGCAGTTCTTC	CASSHPGEGGDSYNEQFF
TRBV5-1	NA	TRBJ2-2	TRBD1	TGCGCCAGCAGCTTGGAACAGGGGATCACCGGGGAGCTGTTTTTT	CASSLEQGITGELFF
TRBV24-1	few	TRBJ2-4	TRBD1	TGTGCCACCAGTGACGGACTCGGGACAGGAAACATTCAGTACTTC	CATSDGLGTGNIQYF
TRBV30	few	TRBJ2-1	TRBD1	TGTGCCTGGAGTGTACGTCAGGGGGTGGCTGAGCAGTTCTTC	CAWSVRQGVAEQFF
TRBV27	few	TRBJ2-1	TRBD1	TGTGCCAGCAGTCCCAGGGGGAACAATGAGCAGTTCTTC	CASSPRGNNEQFF
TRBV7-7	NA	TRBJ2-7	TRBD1	TGTGCCAGCAGCCCGGGACAGGGAATAGCGTACGAGCAGTACTTC	CASSPGQGIAYEQYF
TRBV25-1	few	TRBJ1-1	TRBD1	TGTGCCAGCAGTGATTGGGACAGGGGAGATGAAGCTTTCTTT	CASSDWDRGDEAFF
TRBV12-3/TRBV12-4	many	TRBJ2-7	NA	TGTGCCAGCAGTCCCACGATCCCCGACCAGTACTTC	CASSPTIPDQYF
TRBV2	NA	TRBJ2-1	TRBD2	TGTGCCAGCAGTGAACTAGCGGGGGAGCAGTTCTTC	CASSELAGEQFF
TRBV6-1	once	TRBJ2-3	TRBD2	TGTGCCAGCAGTGAAGCCTGGACTAGCAGTTCTAGCACAGATACGCAGTATTTT	CASSEAWTSSSSTDTQYF
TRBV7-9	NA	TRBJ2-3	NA	TGTGCCAGCAGCGGAGGACAGCGCACAGATACGCAGTATTTT	CASSGGQRTDTQYF
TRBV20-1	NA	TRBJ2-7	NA	TGCAGTGCTAGAGATAATAGCTCCTACGAGCAGTACTTC	CSARDNSSYEQYF
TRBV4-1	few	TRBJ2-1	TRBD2	TGCGCCAGCAGCCAAGTTAGCGGGGGGATTCCCAATGAGCAGTTCTTC	CASSQVSGGIPNEQFF
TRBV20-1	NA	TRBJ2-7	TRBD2	TGCAGTGCTAGAGGGGAGGGGATCGAGCAGTACTTC	CSARGEGIEQYF
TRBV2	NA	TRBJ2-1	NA	TGTGCCAGCAGTGAAGATCTGGACAATGAGCAGTTCTTC	CASSEDLDNEQFF
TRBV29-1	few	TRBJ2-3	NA	TGCAGCGGCAAACCCTGGGCCACAGATACGCAGTATTTT	CSGKPWATDTQYF
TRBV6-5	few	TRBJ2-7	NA	TGTGCCAGCAGTTACTTGGGGGACGAGCAGTACTTC	CASSYLGDEQYF
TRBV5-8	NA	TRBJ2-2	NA	TGTGCCAGCGGCTTGCTGCGGGGCGGGGAGCTGTTTTTT	CASGLLRGGELFF
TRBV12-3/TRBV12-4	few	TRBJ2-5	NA	TGTGCCAGCAGCCCGTCCGGGGGAGGGGGAGAGACCCAGTACTTC	CASSPSGGGGETQYF
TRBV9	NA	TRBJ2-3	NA	TGTGCCAGCAGCGCCCTTTCCGCCATGGGAACAGATACGCAGTATTTT	CASSALSAMGTDTQYF
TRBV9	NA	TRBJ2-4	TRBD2	TGTGCCAGCAGTGGGGGACTAGCGGGGGACTTAGCCAAAAACATTCAGTACTTC	CASSGGLAGDLAKNIQYF
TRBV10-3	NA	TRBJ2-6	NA	TGTGCCATCAGTGAAGAAGGGACCAACGTCCTGACTTTC	CAISEEGTNVLTF
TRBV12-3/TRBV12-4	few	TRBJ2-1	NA	TGTGCCAGCAGTACCATCAACAGGGAGGGGCTCAATGAGCAGTTCTTC	CASSTINREGLNEQFF
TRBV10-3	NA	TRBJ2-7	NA	TGTGCCATCGGGGCACGGCGGGAGCAGTACTTC	CAIGARREQYF
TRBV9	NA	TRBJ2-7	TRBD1	TGTGCCAGCACCCCGGGTGGGGACAGCTACGAGCAGTACTTC	CASTPGGDSYEQYF
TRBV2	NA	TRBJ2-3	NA	TGTGCCAGCAGGGATTGGGAATCGTCAGATACGCAGTATTTT	CASRDWESSDTQYF
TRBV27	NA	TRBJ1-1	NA	TGTGCCAGCAGTCCAATGGCGAACACTGAAGCTTTCTTT	CASSPMANTEAFF
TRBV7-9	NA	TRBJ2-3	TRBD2	TGTGCCAGCAGCGCAGCGGGGGCTGACACAGATACGCAGTATTTT	CASSAAGADTDTQYF
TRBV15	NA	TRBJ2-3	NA	TGTGCCACCAGCAGAGTTCCCGGCCCCCCGGGGCCCACAGATACGCAGTATTTT	CATSRVPGPPGPTDTQYF
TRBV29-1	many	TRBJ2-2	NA	TGCAGCGTTGAAGACGAGCACCTGAACACCGGGGAGCTGTTTTTT	CSVEDEHLNTGELFF